The 12 T cell receptor beta chains listed next were all sequenced from one sample in a study of molecular identifiers for immune sequencing clone quantification. TCRdb passed the PCR reads through MiXCR, listing each CDR3 protein once. This sample yields more than 85,000 distinct CDR3 sequences, of which around a third are seen a single time; under 5.5% belongs to the top ten. The specimen was naive CD8+ T cells from blood, with Jurkat cell RNA spiked in. Subset noted: FACS-sorted CD8+CD4-CCR7+CD45RA+ naive T cells. The receptors originated from a human donor in good health. Some libraries in this study had Jurkat cell RNA spiked in.

This sequence joins TRBV2 and TRBJ2-3, with 7 nucleotides matching TRBD2. Germline CDR1 and CDR2: SNHLY and FYNNEI. The V segment lost 4 bases and the J segment 4 bases; nucleotides outside the gene matches: 11. The CDR3 length is 16 residues. CDR3 amino acids: CASSVETCGGSDTQYF. The CDR3, as DNA: TGTGCCAGCAGTGTTGAGACTTGCGGGGGTTCAGATACGCAGTATTTT.

This clonotype was found many times. The chain links TRBV7-6 to TRBJ2-3; D is unclear. Deletions cut 6 bases from V and 4 bases from J, with 11 bases between. Germline CDR1 is SGHVS and CDR2 is FNYEAQ. The CDR3 covers 13 residues. CDR3: CASRNPIPDTQYF. The CDR3 DNA reads TGTGCCAGCAGAAACCCTATCCCAGATACGCAGTATTTT.

In the case of this clonotype: This may stem from a read error, because a much larger clone lies one nucleotide away. V gene TRBV9 combines with J gene TRBJ1-3; D gene ambiguous. The V end lost 3 bases, the J end lost 0 bases, and 10 bases lay between the germline ends. Germline CDR1 and CDR2: SGDLS and YYNGEE. This CDR3 region has 15 residues. DNA of the CDR3: TGTGCCAGCAGCGCAGATAGAACCTCTGGAAACACCATATATTTT. Translated, it gives CASSADRTSGNTIYF.

The table lists this clonotype with many counts. The chain has TRBV7-6 and TRBJ2-3; 10 positions match TRBD2. With 5 bases clipped from V and 3 bases from J, the junction kept 2 bases outside the gene matches. CDR1 and CDR2 (germline): SGHVS, FNYEAQ. The CDR3 contains 14 residues. CDR3 protein: CASSTLAGTDTQYF. The CDR3 DNA is TGTGCCAGCAGCACACTAGCGGGAACAGATACGCAGTATTTT.

The chain joins TRBV6-5 to TRBJ1-4, with 8 bases fitting TRBD1. With V trimmed by 0 bases and J by 8 bases, 8 bases remained unmatched. This CDR3 is 16 amino acids long. Germline CDR1 MNHEY, CDR2 SVGAGI. CDR3: CASSYSTGVRGEKLFF. The CDR3 coding sequence is TGTGCCAGCAGTTACTCGACAGGGGTGCGGGGGGAAAAACTGTTTTTT.

This clonotype came up many times. The chain has TRBV9 and TRBJ2-3; no clear D. Trimming removed 0 bases from V and 2 bases from J, with 7 bases in between. This CDR3 is built from 14 residues. From germline, CDR1 is SGDLS and CDR2 YYNGEE. The CDR3 DNA reads TGTGCCAGCAGCGTAGGCGTTAACACAGATACGCAGTATTTT. Its translation: CASSVGVNTDTQYF.

About this clonotype: A read error may be the cause here, since a much bigger clone is one base away. J is TRBJ1-2 and V is TRBV5-3, with D perhaps matching TRBD1 (6 bases). TRBV5-3 belongs to the ORF category, with a function that is uncertain. The CDR3 contains 12 residues. CDR3 loop: CASSSGQYGYTF. For the CDR3, the DNA is TGTGCCAGCAGCTCAGGACAGTATGGCTACACCTTC.

This clonotype occurred many times. J is TRBJ2-3 and V is TRBV28, with D perhaps being TRBD1 or TRBD2 (5 bases each). The CDR3 contains 18 residues. Trimming pared 6 bases from V and 1 base from J, leaving 23 bases between. CDR1 and CDR2 (germline): MDHEN, SYDVKM. The CDR3 DNA follows: TGTGCCAGCAGCCAAAGGGGACGTGGGGGAGCGGGCACAGATACGCAGTATTTT. It encodes CASSQRGRGGAGTDTQYF. Based on the CDR3 plus reference TRBV28 and TRBJ2-3, the full variable domain is DVKVTQSSRYLVKRTGEKVFLECVQDMDHENMFWYRQDPGLGLRLIYFSYDVKMKEKGDIPEGYSVSREKKERFSLILESASTNQTSMYLCASSQRGRGGAGTDTQYFGPGTRLTVL.

This clonotype occurred many times. V is TRBV6-5 and J is TRBJ2-7; 10 nucleotides agree with TRBD2. The germline gives CDR1 MNHEY, CDR2 SVGAGI. Germline trimming cut 6 bases from V and 7 bases from J; bases unmatched to any gene: 6. This CDR3 has 13 residues. This CDR3 reads CASRPGTSAEQYF. In nucleotides, the CDR3 is TGTGCCAGCAGGCCCGGGACTAGCGCTGAGCAGTACTTC.

Remarks on this clonotype: A read error is likely, as this CDR3 ends without the conserved phenylalanine or tryptophan. No DNA is shown, since the ends of the CDR3 on it are uncertain; the CDR3 is the one TCRdb lists. The rearrangement links TRBV11-2 to TRBJ2-5. The CDR3 is 11 amino acids in total, end residues counted. Germline lookup yields CDR1 SGHAT and CDR2 FQNNGV. The CDR3 reads CASSDQETPYI.

This clonotype showed up just a few times. The gene calls are TRBV5-5 and TRBJ1-1; maybe TRBD1 (5 bases). There are 12 residues in the CDR3. The germline CDR1 and CDR2 sequences are SGHKS and YYEKEE (reference sequence). Trimming removed 3 bases from V and 8 bases from J, with 11 bases in between. The CDR3 protein is CASSSGTLEAFF. CDR3 coding DNA: TGTGCCAGCAGCTCTGGGACCTTAGAAGCTTTCTTT.

This clonotype was counted ten times or more. The chain is built from TRBV7-9 and TRBJ2-4, with TRBD2 identical over 7 bases. CDR1 is SEHNR and CDR2 is FQNEAQ in the germline V gene (reference sequence). The CDR3 spans 14 residues. V dropped 8 bases and J dropped 1; count of bases not matched to a gene: 5. The CDR3 coding sequence is TGTGCCAGCCGGGGGGATAAGGCCAAAAACATTCAGTACTTC. It specifies CASRGDKAKNIQYF. Full variable domain (outside the CDR3, taken from reference TRBV7-9 and TRBJ2-4): DTGVSQNPRHKITKRGQNVTFRCDPISEHNRLYWYRQTLGQGPEFLTYFQNEAQLEKSRLLSDRFSAERPKGSFSTLEIQRTEQGDSAMYLCASRGDKAKNIQYFGAGTRLSVL.